A selection of T cell receptor beta chains follows, all from one sample in a study of T cell changes during pregnancy in multiple sclerosis. Here immunoSEQ multiplex PCR was the method, and the copy in TCRdb shows in-frame clones only, minus some. This table has approximately 51,000 clones, about 92% appearing once. The sample in question was CD4+ T cells from peripheral blood mononuclear cells, obtained after pregnancy. The source is a female donor with multiple sclerosis, enrolled in a pregnancy study. Each CDR3 is given with its conserved first and last residue. Each record gives: clone size, J gene, V gene, D gene, CDR3 protein, CDR3 DNA. D genes are given only for firm matches. Some rows mark clone size as missing; the rest say once, few, many or name a class of expanded clone.

once	TRBJ1-1	TRBV30	-	CAWRPGNTEAFF	TGTGCCTGGAGGCCAGGGAACACTGAAGCTTTCTTT
-	TRBJ2-7	TRBV7-2	TRBD1	CASSFAGTVGYYEQYF	TGTGCCAGCAGCTTTGCCGGGACAGTAGGATACTACGAGCAGTACTTC
-	TRBJ2-7	TRBV6-1	TRBD1	CASSSYRGEQYF	TGTGCCAGCAGTTCGTACAGGGGAGAGCAGTACTTC
-	TRBJ2-5	TRBV7-9	-	CASSYSGWETQYF	TGTGCCAGCAGCTACTCAGGTTGGGAGACCCAGTACTTC
-	TRBJ2-3	TRBV6-1	-	CASSDQGSTDTQYF	TGTGCCAGCAGTGATCAGGGAAGCACAGATACGCAGTATTTT
-	TRBJ2-5	TRBV6-5	TRBD1	CASGGQGGQETQYF	TGTGCCAGCGGGGGACAGGGGGGACAAGAGACCCAGTACTTC
once	TRBJ2-3	TRBV5-1	TRBD1	CASRPGGASTDTQYF	TGCGCCAGCCGCCCAGGGGGAGCATCCACAGATACGCAGTATTTT
-	TRBJ2-5	TRBV4-3	-	CASSQGTLSRETQYF	TGCGCCAGCAGCCAGGGCACACTTTCTCGAGAGACCCAGTACTTC
-	TRBJ1-3	TRBV7-2	-	CASSSRQFSGNTIYF	TGTGCCAGCAGCTCCAGACAGTTCTCTGGAAACACCATATATTTT
-	TRBJ2-1	TRBV7-2	-	CASSLGFKVAGSSYNEQFF	TGTGCCAGCAGCTTAGGCTTTAAGGTCGCGGGGAGCTCCTACAATGAGCAGTTCTTC
-	TRBJ2-3	TRBV6-5	TRBD2	CASSWSGGRVTDTQYF	TGTGCCAGCAGTTGGTCGGGCGGGAGGGTGACAGATACGCAGTATTTT
-	TRBJ1-1	TRBV5-6	-	CASSFLSNTEAFF	TGTGCCAGCAGCTTCCTTTCGAACACTGAAGCTTTCTTT
-	TRBJ2-6	TRBV18	-	CASSPLETGANVLTF	TGTGCCAGCTCACCACTGGAGACTGGGGCCAACGTCCTGACTTTC
-	TRBJ1-3	TRBV7-6	-	CASSLAQGTGNTIYF	TGTGCCAGCAGCTTGGCCCAGGGTACTGGAAACACCATATATTTT
-	TRBJ1-5	TRBV28	-	CASSLGGFSNQPQHF	TGTGCCAGCAGTTTGGGAGGGTTTAGCAATCAGCCCCAGCATTTT
-	TRBJ1-6	TRBV27	TRBD1	CASSRDRARSPLHF	TGTGCCAGCAGCCGGGACAGGGCTCGTTCACCCCTCCACTTT
few	TRBJ1-2	TRBV14	TRBD1	CASSPGQYYGYTF	TGTGCCAGCAGCCCGGGACAGTACTATGGCTACACCTTC
-	TRBJ2-1	TRBV11-3	TRBD1	CASSLARGQRYNEQFF	TGTGCCAGCAGCTTAGCACGGGGACAGAGATACAATGAGCAGTTCTTC
-	TRBJ1-2	TRBV28	-	CASTQTQQGLGGYTF	TGTGCCAGCACCCAAACCCAGCAGGGGCTAGGTGGCTACACCTTC
-	TRBJ2-1	TRBV6-4	TRBD2	CASSPRGLADYNEQFF	TGTGCCAGCAGTCCCCGTGGCCTAGCGGACTACAATGAGCAGTTCTTC
-	TRBJ1-1	TRBV12-5	-	CARGTGEAFF	TGTGCTAGAGGAACAGGGGAAGCTTTCTTT
-	TRBJ2-1	TRBV5-1	TRBD2	CASSSGGGRAHEQFF	TGCGCCAGCAGCTCAGGTGGCGGGAGAGCCCATGAGCAGTTCTTC
-	TRBJ1-2	TRBV6-6	TRBD1	CASSSGQPKGNYGYTF	TGTGCCAGCAGTTCGGGACAGCCCAAAGGGAACTATGGCTACACCTTC
-	TRBJ2-5	TRBV20-1	-	CSAGGRETQYF	TGCAGTGCGGGGGGACGGGAGACCCAGTACTTC
-	TRBJ2-2	TRBV7-8	TRBD1	CASSLSRQGANTGELFF	TGTGCCAGCAGCTTATCCCGACAGGGGGCTAACACCGGGGAGCTGTTTTTT
-	TRBJ2-3	TRBV7-7	TRBD2	CASSSQLAGTSSTDTQYF	TGTGCTAGCAGCTCCCAACTAGCGGGGACCAGTAGCACAGATACGCAGTATTTT
-	TRBJ2-4	TRBV10-2	-	CASSESEGLVF	TGCGCCAGCAGTGAGTCAGAGGGTTTGGTCTTC
-	TRBJ2-7	TRBV9	-	CASSSQQGTEQYF	TGTGCCAGCAGCTCACAGCAGGGTACCGAGCAGTACTTC
-	TRBJ1-2	TRBV10-3	-	CAISADRGYGYTF	TGTGCCATCAGCGCCGATAGGGGGTATGGCTACACCTTC
-	TRBJ2-5	TRBV5-1	-	CASSLGGEETQYF	TGCGCCAGCAGTTTGGGAGGAGAAGAGACCCAGTACTTC
-	TRBJ1-1	TRBV14	-	CASSPHRAAEAFF	TGTGCCAGCAGCCCACACAGGGCCGCTGAAGCTTTCTTT
once	TRBJ1-1	TRBV18	TRBD1	CASSGTGGMNTEAFF	TGTGCCAGCTCAGGAACAGGGGGGATGAACACTGAAGCTTTCTTT
-	TRBJ2-3	TRBV30	TRBD2	CAWSALAGGTDTQYF	TGTGCCTGGAGCGCCCTAGCGGGGGGCACAGATACGCAGTATTTT
-	TRBJ2-1	TRBV28	TRBD2	CASSLLAGMRNEQFF	TGTGCCAGCAGTTTACTAGCGGGAATGAGGAATGAGCAGTTCTTC
-	TRBJ1-6	TRBV5-1	TRBD1	CASSRDRNSPLHF	TGCGCCAGCAGTCGGGACAGAAATTCACCCCTCCACTTT
-	TRBJ2-2	TRBV7-9	TRBD1	CASRGDRVNTGELFF	TGTGCCAGCAGGGGGGACAGGGTGAACACCGGGGAGCTGTTTTTT
-	TRBJ2-1	TRBV7-9	TRBD2	CATSSGGLAGAGTYNEQFF	TGTGCCACATCTAGCGGGGGACTAGCGGGAGCCGGCACCTACAATGAGCAGTTCTTC
-	TRBJ2-1	TRBV11-3	TRBD1	CASSLRGTGGNEQFF	TGTGCCAGCAGCTTAAGAGGGACAGGGGGCAATGAGCAGTTCTTC
-	TRBJ1-1	TRBV7-3	-	CASRQAKNTEAFF	TGTGCCAGCAGACAGGCTAAGAACACTGAAGCTTTCTTT
-	TRBJ1-1	TRBV18	-	CASTIKSGQEAFF	TGTGCCAGTACCATTAAGTCGGGACAAGAAGCTTTCTTT
-	TRBJ2-5	TRBV7-8	TRBD2	CATTSGSLGTQYF	TGTGCCACGACTAGCGGGAGTCTGGGGACCCAGTACTTC
-	TRBJ2-3	TRBV27	TRBD1	CASTRGTTDTQYF	TGTGCCAGCACCAGGGGGACCACAGATACGCAGTATTTT
-	TRBJ2-2	TRBV4-3	-	CASSQDGMQGLLTGELFF	TGCGCCAGCAGCCAAGATGGAATGCAGGGCCTTTTAACCGGGGAGCTGTTTTTT
-	TRBJ2-1	TRBV28	-	CASSSGGRSYNEQFF	TGTGCCAGCAGTTCGGGTGGGAGGTCCTACAATGAGCAGTTCTTC
-	TRBJ1-2	TRBV29-1	TRBD1	CSVWYRRQGFYDGYTF	TGCAGCGTTTGGTACCGACGACAGGGCTTTTATGATGGCTACACCTTC
-	TRBJ2-7	TRBV9	TRBD2	CASSRGRGGNSYEQYF	TGTGCCAGCAGCCGTGGAAGGGGAGGGAACTCCTACGAGCAGTACTTC
once	TRBJ2-2	TRBV6-5	-	CASGGQSYTGELFF	TGTGCCAGCGGCGGACAGAGTTACACCGGGGAGCTGTTTTTT
-	TRBJ2-1	TRBV18	TRBD2	CASSRSSGQRGNEQFF	TGTGCCAGCTCACGTTCTAGCGGTCAGCGGGGCAATGAGCAGTTCTTC
-	TRBJ2-3	TRBV19	TRBD2	CASSNPGLGTTDTQYF	TGTGCCAGTAGTAACCCCGGACTAGGAACCACAGATACGCAGTATTTT
-	TRBJ1-1	TRBV6-5	TRBD1	CASSYSTPGQGEAFF	TGTGCCAGCAGTTACTCGACTCCCGGACAGGGAGAAGCTTTCTTT
-	TRBJ2-7	TRBV28	-	CASSSISRRSFHEQYF	TGTGCCAGCAGTTCTATCTCGAGGAGGAGTTTCCACGAGCAGTACTTC
-	TRBJ2-7	TRBV18	-	CASSPVFGQGSSYEQYF	TGTGCCAGCTCACCAGTTTTTGGGCAGGGAAGCTCCTACGAGCAGTACTTC
-	TRBJ1-2	TRBV11-3	TRBD1	CASSLGLDRGHGYTF	TGTGCCAGCAGTTTAGGATTGGACAGGGGGCATGGCTACACCTTC
-	TRBJ2-7	TRBV11-1	TRBD1	CASSLPGQGGHEQYF	TGTGCCAGCAGCCTGCCGGGACAGGGTGGCCACGAGCAGTACTTC
-	TRBJ2-5	TRBV7-2	TRBD2	CASSLTSSGETQYF	TGTGCCAGCAGCTTGACTAGCTCGGGAGAGACCCAGTACTTC
-	TRBJ1-4	TRBV21-1	-	CASSLTREPNEKLFF	TGTGCCAGCAGCCTCACCCGGGAGCCAAATGAAAAACTGTTTTTT